This section outlines one T cell receptor beta chain sequence together with its context. In its sample, this clone was seen once. There is no known antigen for this receptor. Base quality data are lacking; no much larger clone is found one base away. This specimen belongs to a study of control samples from healthy donors and cancer patients (TCRdb year 2020). The CDR3 goes from the cysteine to the phenylalanine over 13 residues. Left in the record is the CDR3 DNA by itself, 39 bases read in frame from the first base. From the germline V gene, CDR1 is SGHNT and CDR2 is YENEEA. Between the V and J ends, shortened by 5 bases and 6 bases respectively, the junction contains 13 bases. Library generation was performed with the immunoSEQ multiplex PCR assay. The immuneACCESS repertoire file appears here via TCRdb, limited to in-frame rearrangements. These files lack a portion of the clones; in checked studies, under half of the deficit traces to unresolved V genes, and the cause of the others is not known. The sample includes hundreds of thousands of clones, with around 90% observed a single time. Around 6.4% of the sample is held by the ten biggest clonotypes.

The sequence is built from TRBV11-3 and TRBJ1-1, and possibly TRBD1, on 6 matching bases. The material sequenced was PBMCs. The clonotype comes from a man aged 35-49 years with head and neck cancer. This receptor has the CDR3 CASSPGQNSEAFF. The sequenced DNA: TGTGCCAGCAGCCCTGGACAGAATTCTGAAGCTTTCTTT.